Listed below are T cell receptor beta chains from one sample, sequenced in a study of blood T cell repertoires in COVID-19. Clones were read by immunoSEQ multiplex PCR, and TCRdb kept only the in-frame ones, dropping some. The data contain 300,000 to 400,000 clones, around 90% of them singletons. Specimen: peripheral blood. The receptor source for this set is a human donor in a cohort sampled during active COVID-19. Both conserved end residues are part of each CDR3. A D gene is named only where the DNA matches it firmly. Only some rows state a clone size, as once, few, many or a class for expanded clones.

14	TRBJ1-2	NA	TRBV10-3	NA	CASAGGQRVEGYTF	TGTGCCAGCGCGGGTGGACAGAGGGTAGAGGGCTACACCTTC
13	TRBJ1-2	NA	TRBV7-3	NA	CASSPTVGYGYTF	TGTGCCAGCAGCCCCACAGTTGGCTATGGCTACACCTTC
13	TRBJ1-4	NA	TRBV6-2/TRBV6-3	NA	CASSPSRNEKLFF	TGTGCCAGCAGTCCAAGCCGGAATGAAAAACTGTTTTTT
13	TRBJ1-1	TRBD1	TRBV19	NA	CASTTTGATEAFF	TGTGCCAGTACCACGACAGGGGCCACTGAAGCTTTCTTT
15	TRBJ2-5	TRBD1	TRBV5-1	NA	CASSGDRGSQETQYF	TGCGCCAGCAGCGGGGACAGGGGGAGCCAAGAGACCCAGTACTTC
15	TRBJ2-7	TRBD2	TRBV5-8	NA	CASSLSGREEQQQYF	TGTGCCAGCAGCTTGAGCGGGAGAGAGGAACAGCAGCAGTACTTC
13	TRBJ2-7	NA	TRBV11-2	NA	CASSFSGDYEQYF	TGTGCCAGCAGCTTTTCGGGAGACTACGAGCAGTACTTC
15	TRBJ2-5	TRBD2	TRBV6-5	NA	CASSWTSGGEETQYF	TGTGCCAGCAGTTGGACTAGCGGGGGTGAAGAGACCCAGTACTTC
12	TRBJ2-7	NA	TRBV5-6	NA	CASSLGRSEQYF	TGTGCCAGCAGCTTGGGACGGAGCGAGCAGTACTTC
14	TRBJ2-3	NA	TRBV7-3	NA	CASSKDRHTDTQYF	TGTGCCAGCAGCAAAGACAGACACACAGATACGCAGTATTTT
14	TRBJ1-1	NA	TRBV7-9	NA	CASSYGREDTEAFF	TGTGCCAGCAGCTACGGTCGGGAGGACACTGAAGCTTTCTTT
15	TRBJ2-5	NA	TRBV30	NA	CAWRVGQILQETQYF	TGTGCCTGGAGAGTTGGGCAGATATTGCAAGAGACCCAGTACTTC
15	TRBJ2-5	NA	TRBV3-1/TRBV3-2	once	CASSQVGVGAETQYF	TGTGCCAGCAGCCAAGTAGGAGTGGGAGCAGAGACCCAGTACTTC
15	TRBJ1-6	TRBD1	TRBV6-2/TRBV6-3	few	CASSYQGQGNSPLHF	TGTGCCAGCAGTTATCAAGGACAGGGGAATTCACCCCTCCACTTT
13	TRBJ1-4	NA	TRBV19	NA	CASSTGNNEKLFF	TGTGCCAGTAGTACGGGGAATAATGAAAAACTGTTTTTT
14	TRBJ1-1	TRBD1	TRBV7-9	once	CASRTGTGGNEAFF	TGTGCCAGCAGAACCGGGACAGGGGGGAATGAAGCTTTCTTT
14	TRBJ1-6	TRBD1	TRBV7-9	NA	CASSLTRGDSPLHF	TGTGCCAGCAGCTTAACCAGGGGGGATTCACCCCTCCACTTT
14	TRBJ2-7	TRBD2	TRBV29-1	NA	CSVGRLAGDYEQYF	TGCAGCGTCGGCCGACTAGCGGGAGATTACGAGCAGTACTTC
18	TRBJ2-1	NA	TRBV21-1	NA	CASSKPRTSPFPDDEQFF	TGTGCCAGCAGCAAACCCAGGACTAGCCCCTTCCCGGACGATGAGCAGTTCTTC
12	TRBJ2-3	NA	TRBV10-3	NA	CAISERLDTQYF	TGTGCCATCAGTGAGCGTTTAGATACGCAGTATTTT
16	TRBJ2-1	TRBD2	TRBV27	NA	CASSFASEGGGAGQFF	TGTGCCAGCAGTTTCGCCTCCGAGGGCGGGGGGGCCGGGCAGTTCTTC
16	TRBJ1-3	NA	TRBV6-5	NA	CASSYGGGAYGNTIYF	TGTGCCAGCAGTTATGGTGGAGGGGCGTATGGAAACACCATATATTTT
11	TRBJ2-5	NA	TRBV28	NA	CASSTLQDQYF	TGTGCCAGCAGTACGCTTCAGGACCAGTACTTC
15	TRBJ1-1	TRBD1	TRBV6-1	NA	CASTPHRGRGTEAFF	TGTGCCAGCACCCCTCATAGGGGGCGCGGCACTGAAGCTTTCTTT
17	TRBJ2-2	NA	TRBV2	NA	CASSHTSSPTNTGELFF	TGTGCCAGCAGTCATACTTCTAGCCCCACGAACACCGGGGAGCTGTTTTTT
13	TRBJ1-2	NA	TRBV5-4	NA	CASSPGFLYGYTF	TGTGCCAGCAGCCCGGGATTCTTGTATGGCTACACCTTC
12	TRBJ1-4	NA	TRBV28	NA	CATGVFEEKLFF	TGTGCCACGGGGGTATTTGAGGAAAAACTGTTTTTT
13	TRBJ1-4	TRBD1	TRBV5-4	few	CASRDRGGEKLFF	TGTGCCAGCAGAGACAGGGGTGGAGAAAAACTGTTTTTT
11	TRBJ2-5	NA	TRBV3-1/TRBV3-2	NA	CASSERETQYF	TGTGCCAGCAGCGAGCGGGAGACCCAGTACTTC
16	TRBJ2-7	NA	TRBV2	once	CASSEGGTASSYEQYF	TGTGCCAGCAGTGAAGGCGGGACTGCATCCTCCTACGAGCAGTACTTC
14	TRBJ2-7	TRBD1	TRBV7-3	once	CASSLTGGAGEQYF	TGTGCCAGCAGCTTGACAGGGGGCGCGGGCGAGCAGTACTTC
13	TRBJ2-7	NA	TRBV7-2	NA	CASSLQGTYEQYF	TGTGCCAGCAGCTTACAGGGAACCTACGAGCAGTACTTC
16	TRBJ2-1	NA	TRBV19	NA	CASSMSVRSSYNEQFF	TGTGCCAGTAGTATGAGCGTCCGGAGCTCCTACAATGAGCAGTTCTTC
13	TRBJ2-5	NA	TRBV25-1	NA	CASREAAVETQYF	TGTGCCAGCAGGGAGGCGGCCGTCGAGACCCAGTACTTC
14	TRBJ2-5	TRBD2	TRBV6-5	NA	CASRREFRQETQYF	TGTGCCAGCAGGCGGGAGTTCCGGCAAGAGACCCAGTACTTC
14	TRBJ1-2	TRBD1	TRBV5-6	NA	CASSLGGQRYGYTF	TGTGCCAGCAGCTTGGGGGGACAGCGCTATGGCTACACCTTC
13	TRBJ2-7	TRBD1	TRBV7-2	NA	CASSFNQGDEQYF	TGTGCCAGCAGCTTTAACCAGGGGGACGAGCAGTACTTC
16	TRBJ2-4	NA	TRBV5-1	NA	CASSPTGSGAKNIQYF	TGCGCCAGCAGCCCAACAGGGAGTGGGGCCAAAAACATTCAGTACTTC
17	TRBJ2-1	TRBD2	TRBV27	once	CASSSLDPGLAHNEQFF	TGTGCCAGCAGTTCTTTAGATCCGGGACTAGCGCACAATGAGCAGTTCTTC
15	TRBJ1-1	NA	TRBV5-1	NA	CASSLDTGLNTEAFF	TGCGCCAGCAGCTTGGACACAGGGCTAAACACTGAAGCTTTCTTT
14	TRBJ1-2	NA	TRBV30	NA	CAWTDGPTNYGYTF	TGTGCCTGGACAGATGGCCCAACTAACTATGGCTACACCTTC
18	TRBJ2-5	TRBD1	TRBV19	NA	CASSPRMTGGGPRETQYF	TGTGCCAGTAGTCCCCGGATGACAGGGGGGGGCCCGAGAGAGACCCAGTACTTC
13	TRBJ2-1	NA	TRBV7-2	NA	CASSYGVHNEQFF	TGTGCCAGCAGCTACGGTGTTCACAATGAGCAGTTCTTC
14	TRBJ2-3	TRBD1	TRBV5-4	NA	CASKGQGGSDTQYF	TGTGCCAGCAAAGGACAGGGGGGATCAGATACGCAGTATTTT
13	TRBJ2-7	NA	TRBV2	NA	CASSERGPYEQYF	TGTGCCAGCAGTGAGCGGGGCCCTTACGAGCAGTACTTC
13	TRBJ2-5	TRBD1	TRBV2	NA	CASSVPRGETQYF	TGTGCCAGCAGTGTGCCCAGGGGGGAGACCCAGTACTTC
15	TRBJ2-5	TRBD2	TRBV18	NA	CASAIASGAQETQYF	TGTGCCAGCGCGATTGCTAGCGGGGCCCAAGAGACCCAGTACTTC